The present T cell receptor (beta chain) was sequenced within a study of T cell responses to AZD1222 COVID-19 vaccine. Overall study findings and caveats: Among spike-specific TCRs, nearly half reportedly target unmutated variant regions. Most donors were white British and more were female, and clonal diversity was possibly underestimated. Seropositive at baseline were only a handful of AZD1222 recipients.

Germline CDR1 is SGHAT and CDR2 is FQNNGV. V shed 5 bases and J shed 5 bases, with 18 bases lying between them. The CDR3 is 15 amino acids. The protocol was immunoSEQ multiplex PCR, while the TCRdb copy is restricted to in-frame clones and leaves out a portion. The table lists 15,000 to 18,000 clones, about 88% of them singletons. Investigators merged groups given second doses at roughly 4 or roughly 12 weeks. This clone has just one count. What it binds is not known. The TCR originated in an adult who received the AZD1222 COVID-19 vaccine. The chain employs TRBV11-2 and TRBJ2-5; maybe TRBD2 (6 bases). Sequenced material: peripheral blood, taken 28 days after the second AZD1222 dose. This chain's CDR3 is CASSLTTPGEETQYF. The CDR3 nucleotides are TGTGCCAGCAGCCTAACGACCCCGGGGGAGGAGACCCAGTACTTC.